The rows below give T cell receptor beta chains drawn from one sample of a study of T-cell memory formation after mild COVID-19. TCRdb reanalysed the 5' RACE reads using MiXCR and keeps one entry per CDR3 protein. The data contain around 320,000 distinct CDR3 sequences, roughly an eighth of them singletons. Sequencing was performed on PBMCs or a T cell subset sorted from them (not recorded which). These TCRs come from a man in his late teens or twenties who had mild COVID-19 (a few samples of this study predate the infection). Cell type and time point are not known. The CDR3 runs from the conserved cysteine through the conserved F or W. The D gene is left open where the match is weak. Size is stated for part of the rows, as once, few or many counts, or as a class when the clone is expanded.

abundance: NA; v_gene: TRBV5-4; j_gene: TRBJ2-1; d_gene: TRBD2; CDR3nt: TGTGCCAGCAGCTTCGTCGGGGGGAGGTCCTACAATGAGCAGTTCTTC; CDR3aa: CASSFVGGRSYNEQFF
abundance: few; v_gene: TRBV5-1; j_gene: TRBJ2-5; d_gene: NA; CDR3nt: TGCGCCAGCAGCGCTGGACATTCACAAGAGACCCAGTACTTC; CDR3aa: CASSAGHSQETQYF
abundance: few; v_gene: TRBV11-1; j_gene: TRBJ1-6; d_gene: NA; CDR3nt: TGTGCCAGCAGCGGGGTTGAGGGTTCACCCCTCCACTTT; CDR3aa: CASSGVEGSPLHF
abundance: NA; v_gene: TRBV20-1; j_gene: TRBJ2-7; d_gene: NA; CDR3nt: TGCAGTGCTAGTCAGGCCCCATCCTACGAGCAGTACTTC; CDR3aa: CSASQAPSYEQYF
abundance: many; v_gene: TRBV7-9; j_gene: TRBJ2-3; d_gene: TRBD2; CDR3nt: TGTGCCAGCAGCGCACCCGCGGGGGGGCAGGATACGCAGTATTTT; CDR3aa: CASSAPAGGQDTQYF
abundance: NA; v_gene: TRBV5-6; j_gene: TRBJ2-5; d_gene: TRBD2; CDR3nt: TGTGCCAGCAGCTTGAGGACTAGCGGGGGATTGGAGACCCAGTACTTC; CDR3aa: CASSLRTSGGLETQYF
abundance: few; v_gene: TRBV10-3; j_gene: TRBJ2-5; d_gene: TRBD2; CDR3nt: TGTGCCATCAGTGAAGGAGCGGGGGGACTGGAAGAGACCCAGTACTTC; CDR3aa: CAISEGAGGLEETQYF
abundance: NA; v_gene: TRBV11-3; j_gene: TRBJ1-1; d_gene: NA; CDR3nt: TGTGCCAGCAAATCCCCGGGCACAGAAGCTTTCTTT; CDR3aa: CASKSPGTEAFF
abundance: few; v_gene: TRBV9; j_gene: TRBJ2-3; d_gene: NA; CDR3nt: TGTGCCAGCAGCGTAGCTCCTGCTAGCACAGATACGCAGTATTTT; CDR3aa: CASSVAPASTDTQYF
abundance: few; v_gene: TRBV27; j_gene: TRBJ1-2; d_gene: NA; CDR3nt: TGTGCCAGCAGTTCCATGATGTCGGGGGGCAGTGGCTACACCTTC; CDR3aa: CASSSMMSGGSGYTF
abundance: NA; v_gene: TRBV5-1; j_gene: TRBJ1-1; d_gene: NA; CDR3nt: TGCGCCAGCAGCTTGGCATCAGCGGGGGGCTCTGAAGCTTTCTTT; CDR3aa: CASSLASAGGSEAFF